Sequencing of this TCR beta chain was carried out in a study of OX40 agonist ivuxolimab in advanced cancers. Study-level background: The dose-escalation group included hepatocellular carcinoma, melanoma, renal cell carcinoma and head and neck cancer. Averaging roughly 60 years in age, with a range of 23 to 79, the cohort was 82.7% male.

This CDR3 spans 15 amino acids. Trimming removed 3 bases from V and 8 bases from J, with 20 bases in between. The germline CDR1 and CDR2 sequences are SGHNT and YYREEE (reference sequence). Turning to this clone: The target antigen is unknown.

Study results and limitations: Partial responders dosed at 0.1-3.0 mg/kg displayed clonal expansion ranking among the lowest.

Produced via immunoSEQ multiplex PCR; TCRdb's table is partial and in-frame only. The profile shows roughly 74,000 clones, around 92% of them singletons. Source: CD4+ or CD8+ T cells sorted from blood, taken in a trial of the OX40 agonist ivuxolimab. V and J are TRBV5-4 and TRBJ1-2; the D gene is possibly TRBD1 (5 bases). The receptor's source is an adult with an advanced solid tumor such as melanoma, head and neck, liver or kidney cancer. The CDR3, as DNA: TGTGCCAGCAGCTCCACGGCCGGGGCGGCGGGGGGCTACACCTTC. Translating it yields CASSSTAGAAGGYTF.